This entry is about one T cell receptor beta chain. The entry originates in a study of technical replicates of blood from several donors. The table came from immunoSEQ multiplex PCR; TCRdb's copy has only in-frame clones and leaves some out. The data contain around 92,000 clones, 95% of them singletons. With 4 bases removed from V and 6 bases from J, the gap between germline ends came to 11 bases. The CDR3 has 13 residues. Germline values: CDR1 SGHRS, CDR2 YFSETQ. This chain uses TRBV5-1 with TRBJ2-1, with a possible D match to TRBD2 (5 bases). The source of this sequence is a human donor in good health. Sample: T cells isolated from PBMCs. CDR3 residues: CASSEGRFNEQFF. The CDR3 DNA follows: TGCGCCAGCAGCGAGGGCCGCTTCAATGAGCAGTTCTTC.